This T cell receptor beta chain is from a study of shared clonotypes between healthy human individuals. Findings and limits, study-wide: At large depth, rarefaction still showed sorted-subset sequencing to be incomplete. Non-shared clonotypes had lower generation probabilities than clonotypes shared by all four sorted-subset donors. Estimated richness values were generally larger in naive subsets than in memory subsets.

Sorted-subset replicate PCR reactions contained approximately 190 ng DNA, corresponding to some 30,000 T cell genomes. TCRdb's table, derived via immunoSEQ multiplex PCR, lists solely in-frame clones and lacks some. In the table there are roughly 300,000 clones, about 70% of which are singletons. Details on this clone: Its antigen is undetermined. One junction end disagrees with the germline gene, perhaps due to a read error.

The TCR comes from a man between 25 and 39 years old in good health. Material: memory CD4+ T cells sorted from blood. Subset given: CD45RA-negative fraction.

The CDR3 region has the DNA TGTGCCTCCCAATTTCGGCTAGCGGGAGAGGGGAGCGTTTTT. Its protein product is CASQFRLAGEGSVF. The chain has TRBV10-3 and TRBJ2-3; 10 positions agree with TRBD2. The V gene's germline CDR1 is ENHRY and CDR2 SYGVKD. The CDR3 is 14 residues long.